These 21 T cell receptor beta chains originate from one sample sequenced in a study of CD8 T cell repertoires and HIV-1 epitope variants. Libraries were prepared by immunoSEQ multiplex PCR; TCRdb keeps only in-frame clonotypes and omits some of them. The table has tens of thousands of clones, roughly 80% seen once. The sequencing sample was made of uncultured baseline CD8+ T cells from peripheral blood mononuclear cells (PBMCs). The receptor set was obtained from a male donor with HIV.

The chain has TRBV19 and TRBJ1-1; TRBD1 is a possible D gene (6 bases). V shed 5 bases and J shed 8 bases, with 15 bases lying between them. Germline assignment: CDR1 LNHDA and CDR2 SQIVND (reference sequence). The CDR3 sequence is 13 residues long. The CDR3 coding sequence is TGTGCCAGTAGTTACCTCGGGGGCCCGGAAGCTTTCTTT. This codes for CASSYLGGPEAFF.

This clone was seen only a few times. J is TRBJ1-4 and V is TRBV5-1, with 9 positions matching TRBD1. There are 15 residues in the CDR3. V was pared by 1 base and J by 5 bases, with 3 bases of the junction left unmatched. From germline, CDR1 is SGHRS and CDR2 YFSETQ. The DNA for the CDR3 is TGCGCCAGCAGCTTGCTCGGGACAGGGAATGAAAAACTGTTTTTT. Its translation is CASSLLGTGNEKLFF.

The chain has TRBV5-4 and TRBJ1-1; no clear D. The CDR3 sequence is 13 residues long. Germline values: CDR1 SGHNT, CDR2 YYREEE (reference sequence). V was trimmed by 0 bases and J by 10 bases, leaving 13 bases between them. The CDR3 nucleotides read TGTGCCAGCAGCTTGGAATTGGAGGGAAGAGCTTTCTTT. Encoded protein: CASSLELEGRAFF.

V usage is TRBV5-1 and J usage is TRBJ2-1; TRBD2 agrees at 11 bases. V was pared by 3 bases and J by 8 bases, with 10 bases of the junction left unmatched. The CDR3 is 16 residues long. The germline V gene encodes CDR1 SGHRS and CDR2 YFSETQ. The CDR3 DNA reads TGCGCCAGCAGCTGGATCGGGACTAGCGGAGTCGATGAGCAGTTCTTC. Its protein is CASSWIGTSGVDEQFF.

The chain links TRBV30 to TRBJ2-5; D is unresolved. V lost 4 bases to trimming and J lost 0 bases, with 6 bases between them. Per germline, CDR1 GTSNPN and CDR2 SVGIG (reference sequence). The CDR3 has 12 amino acids. In DNA, the CDR3 is TGTGCCTGGAATGAGGACCAAGAGACCCAGTACTTC. Residues: CAWNEDQETQYF.

V gene TRBV6-5 combines with J gene TRBJ2-1; D is perhaps TRBD2 (5 bases). Germline CDR1 MNHEY, CDR2 SVGAGI. The CDR3 length is 13 residues. V was pared by 1 base and J by 5 bases, with 6 bases between. The CDR3 loop is CASSYLRDNEQFF. DNA for the CDR3: TGTGCCAGCAGTTACTTGCGGGACAATGAGCAGTTCTTC.

This clone came up many times. This chain's CDR3 is CASSDFPAEQFF. The CDR3 DNA sequence: TGTGCCAGCAGTGACTTCCCCGCTGAGCAGTTCTTC. The chain employs TRBV6-1 and TRBJ2-1, with D uncertain. V was clipped by 3 bases and J by 9 bases, with 9 bases between them. CDR1 and CDR2 (germline): MNHNS, SASEGT. This CDR3 region has 12 residues.

This chain connects TRBV27 to TRBJ2-1; TRBD2 matches 11 bases. The CDR3 extends over 16 amino acids. Trimming removed 5 bases from V and 2 bases from J; junction bases left unmatched: 5. Germline CDR1 MNHEY, CDR2 SMNVEV (reference sequence). CDR3 DNA sequence: TGTGCCAGCAGTCTAACTAGCGGGGGCCCCTACAATGAGCAGTTCTTC. Protein product: CASSLTSGGPYNEQFF.

The chain joins TRBV5-4 to TRBJ2-1; a possible D gene is TRBD2 (5 bases). Germline CDR1 and CDR2: SGHNT and YYREEE (reference sequence). The V end lost 2 bases, the J end lost 10 bases, and 22 bases lay between the germline ends. This CDR3 contains 16 residues. The CDR3 is CASSFSGRTAVGEQFF. Here the CDR3 DNA reads TGTGCCAGCAGCTTTAGTGGACGGACTGCAGTAGGAGAGCAGTTCTTC. Filled out from reference TRBV5-4 and TRBJ2-1, the complete variable domain reads ETGVTQSPTHLIKTRGQQVTLRCSSQSGHNTVSWYQQALGQGPQFIFQYYREEENGRGNFPPRFSGLQFPNYSSELNVNALELDDSALYLCASSFSGRTAVGEQFFGPGTRLTVL.

This chain joins TRBV28 and TRBJ2-3; D may be TRBD1 (6 bases). This CDR3 comprises 18 residues. Trimming removed 5 bases from V and 2 bases from J, with 23 bases in between. CDR1 and CDR2 (germline): MDHEN, SYDVKM. CDR3 sequence: CASSTYLGTDRPTDTQYF. Written as DNA, the CDR3 is TGTGCCAGCAGTACTTACCTAGGGACGGACAGACCCACAGATACGCAGTATTTT.

The rearrangement uses TRBV19 and TRBJ2-1, with a tentative D call TRBD1 (6 bases). This CDR3 has 12 amino acids. CDR1 is LNHDA and CDR2 is SQIVND in the germline V gene (reference sequence). V was clipped by 3 bases and J by 9 bases, with 9 bases between them. The DNA of the CDR3 is TGTGCCAGTAGTATGGGGGCGTCTGAGCAGTTCTTC. This translates into CASSMGASEQFF. The whole variable domain, filled in from reference TRBV19 and TRBJ2-1, reads DGGITQSPKYLFRKEGQNVTLSCEQNLNHDAMYWYRQDPGQGLRLIYYSQIVNDFQKGDIAEGYSVSREKKESFPLTVTSAQKNPTAFYLCASSMGASEQFFGPGTRLTVL.

V gene TRBV5-4 combines with J gene TRBJ2-6; D not certain. Trimming left V 4 bases short and J 4 bases short, with 12 bases between. Germline V gene data show CDR1 as SGHNT and CDR2 as YYREEE (reference sequence). The CDR3 loop spans 15 amino acids. The CDR3 DNA sequence: TGTGCCAGCAGCATCTCTGTTGGCGGGGCCAACGTCCTGACTTTC. It is translated as CASSISVGGANVLTF.

This clone came up many times. The chain uses TRBV5-1 and TRBJ2-2, with 12 positions matching TRBD2. Germline lookup yields CDR1 SGHRS and CDR2 YFSETQ. Trimming took 3 bases from V and 2 from J; bases not matched to a gene: 2. The CDR3 loop spans 16 amino acids. The CDR3 protein is CASSSGLAGNTGELFF. The DNA for the CDR3 is TGCGCCAGCAGCTCCGGACTAGCGGGAAACACCGGGGAGCTGTTTTTT.

The CDR3 spells CASSSVERAFF. Written as DNA, the CDR3 is TGTGCCAGCAGTTCAGTGGAAAGGGCTTTCTTT. The chain carries TRBV28 and TRBJ1-1; D is unclear. V shed 4 bases and J shed 11 bases, with 11 bases lying between them. The length of the CDR3 is 11 residues. The germline gives CDR1 MDHEN, CDR2 SYDVKM.

The rearrangement joins TRBV2 to TRBJ2-6; no reliable D call. The CDR3 loop spans 14 amino acids. In germline, CDR1 is SNHLY, CDR2 FYNNEI. V lost 6 bases and J lost 2, with 8 bases in between. Written as DNA, the CDR3 is TGTGCCAGCAGGGAGAGGACTGGGGCCAACGTCCTGACTTTC. Residues: CASRERTGANVLTF.

The chain carries TRBV2 and TRBJ2-1; D might be TRBD1 or TRBD2, each matching 6 bases. Per the germline V gene, CDR1 is SNHLY and CDR2 is FYNNEI. Trimming removed 0 bases at V and 2 bases at J, with 8 bases between. This CDR3 has 15 amino acids. Written as DNA, the CDR3 is TGTGCCAGCAGTGAAGCCGGGGGCCCCTACAATGAGCAGTTCTTC. This sequence encodes CASSEAGGPYNEQFF. Together with reference TRBV2 and TRBJ2-1, the CDR3 gives the full variable domain: EPEVTQTPSHQVTQMGQEVILRCVPISNHLYFYWYRQILGQKVEFLVSFYNNEISEKSEIFDDQFSVERPDGSNFTLKIRSTKLEDSAMYFCASSEAGGPYNEQFFGPGTRLTVL.

The chain uses TRBV5-1 and TRBJ2-1; D is undetermined. Germline loops: CDR1 SGHRS, CDR2 YFSETQ. V was clipped by 4 bases and J by 9 bases, with 8 bases between them. The CDR3 loop spans 11 amino acids. CDR3 protein: CASSLQVEQFF. CDR3 bases: TGCGCCAGCAGCCTCCAGGTTGAGCAGTTCTTC. Full variable domain (outside the CDR3, taken from reference TRBV5-1 and TRBJ2-1): KAGVTQTPRYLIKTRGQQVTLSCSPISGHRSVSWYQQTPGQGLQFLFEYFSETQRNKGNFPGRFSGRQFSNSRSEMNVSTLELGDSALYLCASSLQVEQFFGPGTRLTVL.

The chain is built from TRBV6-1 and TRBJ2-1, with 8 bases lining up with TRBD2. The CDR3 is 17 amino acids. The V gene end was trimmed by 0 bases and the J gene end by 5 bases; junction bases not matched to a gene: 9. Per germline, CDR1 MNHNS and CDR2 SASEGT. The CDR3 protein is CASSEALRLARNNEQFF. In DNA, the CDR3 is TGTGCCAGCAGTGAAGCGCTTAGACTAGCGAGGAACAATGAGCAGTTCTTC.

This clone has just one count. This chain connects TRBV4-2 to TRBJ2-3, with TRBD2 matching over 7 bases. Germline CDR1 reads LGHNA; CDR2 reads YNFKEQ. This CDR3 contains 16 residues. The V gene end was trimmed by 5 bases and the J gene end by 1 base; junction bases not matched to a gene: 9. This chain's CDR3 is CASSGGGTRGTDTQYF. CDR3 DNA: TGTGCCAGCAGCGGGGGAGGGACGAGGGGCACAGATACGCAGTATTTT.

This clone occurred once. The chain links TRBV27 to TRBJ1-1; 8 positions agree with TRBD1. In germline, CDR1 is MNHEY, CDR2 SMNVEV (reference sequence). Losses at the gene ends were 5 bases for V and 5 bases for J; bases not matched to a gene: 10. This CDR3 comprises 15 residues. DNA of the CDR3: TGTGCCAGCAGTCCGCCGGGACAGGTAAGGACTGAAGCTTTCTTT. This gives the protein CASSPPGQVRTEAFF.

The chain carries TRBV7-9 and TRBJ1-1, with D hard to call. Trimming left V 1 base short and J 0 bases short, with 9 bases between. CDR1 SEHNR and CDR2 FQNEAQ come from the germline V gene (reference sequence). The CDR3 is 15 amino acids. The CDR3 is CASSLGAGMNTEAFF. The CDR3 DNA reads TGTGCCAGCAGCTTAGGTGCGGGGATGAACACTGAAGCTTTCTTT.